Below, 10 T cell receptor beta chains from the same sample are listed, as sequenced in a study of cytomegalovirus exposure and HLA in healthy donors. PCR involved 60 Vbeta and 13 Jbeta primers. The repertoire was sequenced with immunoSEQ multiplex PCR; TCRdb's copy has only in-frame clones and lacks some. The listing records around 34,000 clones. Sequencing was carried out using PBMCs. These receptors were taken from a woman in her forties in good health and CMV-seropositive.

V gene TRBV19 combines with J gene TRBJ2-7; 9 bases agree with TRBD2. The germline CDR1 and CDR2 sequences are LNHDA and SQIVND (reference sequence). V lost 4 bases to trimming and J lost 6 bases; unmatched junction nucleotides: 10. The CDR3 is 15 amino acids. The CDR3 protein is CASSSGGLARAEQYF. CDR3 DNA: TGTGCCAGTAGTAGCGGAGGACTAGCGCGGGCCGAGCAGTACTTC.

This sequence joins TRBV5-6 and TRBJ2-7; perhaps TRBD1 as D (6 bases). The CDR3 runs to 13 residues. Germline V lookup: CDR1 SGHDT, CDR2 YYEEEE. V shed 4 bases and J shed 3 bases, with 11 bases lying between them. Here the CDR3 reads CASSKDRNYEQYF. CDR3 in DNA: TGTGCCAGCAGCAAGGACAGAAACTACGAGCAGTACTTC.

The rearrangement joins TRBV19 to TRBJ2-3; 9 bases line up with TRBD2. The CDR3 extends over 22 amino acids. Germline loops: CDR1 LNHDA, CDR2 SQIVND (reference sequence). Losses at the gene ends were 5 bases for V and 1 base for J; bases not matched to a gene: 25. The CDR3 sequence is CASSDFLAGASGDISGTDTQYF. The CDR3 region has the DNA TGTGCCAGTAGTGATTTCTTAGCGGGAGCTTCCGGTGATATTAGTGGCACAGATACGCAGTATTTT.

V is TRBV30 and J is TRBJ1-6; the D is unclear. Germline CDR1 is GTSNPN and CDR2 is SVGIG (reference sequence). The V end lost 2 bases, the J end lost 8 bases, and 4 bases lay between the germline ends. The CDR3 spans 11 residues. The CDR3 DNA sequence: TGTGCCTGGAGTAGAGATTCACCCCTCCACTTT. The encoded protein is CAWSRDSPLHF. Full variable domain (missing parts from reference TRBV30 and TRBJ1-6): SQTIHQWPATLVQPVGSPLSLECTVEGTSNPNLYWYRQAAGRGLQLLFYSVGIGQISSEVPQNLSASRPQDRQFILSSKKLLLSDSGFYLCAWSRDSPLHFGNGTRLTVT.

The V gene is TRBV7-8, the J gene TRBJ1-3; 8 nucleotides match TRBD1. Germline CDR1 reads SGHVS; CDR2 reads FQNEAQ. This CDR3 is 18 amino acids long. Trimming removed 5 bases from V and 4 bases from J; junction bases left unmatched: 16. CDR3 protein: CASSLKGRGLIGGNTIYF. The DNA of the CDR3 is TGTGCCAGCAGCCTAAAGGGCAGGGGGCTTATAGGAGGAAACACCATATATTTT.

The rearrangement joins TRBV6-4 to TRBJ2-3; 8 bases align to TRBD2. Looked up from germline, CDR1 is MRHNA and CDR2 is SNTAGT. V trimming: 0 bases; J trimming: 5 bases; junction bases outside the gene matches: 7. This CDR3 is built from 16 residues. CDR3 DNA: TGTGCCAGCAGTGACTCTGCCGGGACTAGTGGAGATACGCAGTATTTT. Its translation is CASSDSAGTSGDTQYF.

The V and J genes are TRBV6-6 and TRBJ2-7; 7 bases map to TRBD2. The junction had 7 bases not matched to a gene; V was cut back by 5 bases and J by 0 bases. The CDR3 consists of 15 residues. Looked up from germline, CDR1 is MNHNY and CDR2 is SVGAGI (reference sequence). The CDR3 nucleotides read TGTGCCAGCAGTAGGGGACGGGAGGTCTCCTACGAGCAGTACTTC. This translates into CASSRGREVSYEQYF.

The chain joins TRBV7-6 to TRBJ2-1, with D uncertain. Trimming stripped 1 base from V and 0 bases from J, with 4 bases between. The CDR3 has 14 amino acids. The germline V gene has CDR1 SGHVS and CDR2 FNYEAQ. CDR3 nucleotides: TGTGCCAGCAGCTTAGGGAGCTCCTACAATGAGCAGTTCTTC. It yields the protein CASSLGSSYNEQFF.

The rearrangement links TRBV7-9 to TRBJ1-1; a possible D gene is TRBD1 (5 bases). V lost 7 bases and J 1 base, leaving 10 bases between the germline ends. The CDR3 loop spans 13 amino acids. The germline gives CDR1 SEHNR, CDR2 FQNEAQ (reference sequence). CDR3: CASTTDRNTEAFF. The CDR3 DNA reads TGTGCCAGCACCACCGACAGGAACACTGAAGCTTTCTTT.

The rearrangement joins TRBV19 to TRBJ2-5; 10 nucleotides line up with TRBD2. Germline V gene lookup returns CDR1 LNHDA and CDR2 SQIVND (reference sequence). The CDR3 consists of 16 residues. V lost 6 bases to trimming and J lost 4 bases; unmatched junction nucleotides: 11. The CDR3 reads CASRRGSGRTAETQYF. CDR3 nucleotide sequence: TGTGCCAGTAGACGGGGTAGCGGGAGGACCGCAGAGACCCAGTACTTC. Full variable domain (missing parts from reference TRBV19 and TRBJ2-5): DGGITQSPKYLFRKEGQNVTLSCEQNLNHDAMYWYRQDPGQGLRLIYYSQIVNDFQKGDIAEGYSVSREKKESFPLTVTSAQKNPTAFYLCASRRGSGRTAETQYFGPGTRLLVL.